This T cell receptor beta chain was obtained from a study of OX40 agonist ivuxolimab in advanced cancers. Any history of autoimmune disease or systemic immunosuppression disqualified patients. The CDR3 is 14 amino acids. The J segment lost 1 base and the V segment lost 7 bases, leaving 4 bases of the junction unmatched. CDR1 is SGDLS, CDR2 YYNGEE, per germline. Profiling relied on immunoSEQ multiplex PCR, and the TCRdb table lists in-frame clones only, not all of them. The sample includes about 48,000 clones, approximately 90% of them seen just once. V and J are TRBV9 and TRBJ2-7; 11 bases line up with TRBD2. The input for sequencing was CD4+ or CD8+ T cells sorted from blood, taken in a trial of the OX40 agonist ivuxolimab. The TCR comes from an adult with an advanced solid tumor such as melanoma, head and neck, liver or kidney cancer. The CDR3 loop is CASSGTSGSYEQYF. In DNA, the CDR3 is TGTGCCAGCTCCGGGACTAGCGGATCCTACGAGCAGTACTTC.